The 19 T cell receptor beta chains below were found in one sample sequenced in a study of blood T cell repertoires in COVID-19. Sequenced by immunoSEQ multiplex PCR; TCRdb stores in-frame clones only, minus some. The sample includes 250,000 to 350,000 clones, under 90% of them seen just once. Sequencing was carried out using peripheral blood. These TCRs come from a woman between 25 and 40 years old with COVID-19, enrolled during active disease.

This clone was counted once. The chain couples TRBV12-3 or TRBV12-4 to TRBJ2-7, with unresolved D. V gave up 3 bases and J gave up 4 bases, with 7 bases separating them. The CDR3 has 12 residues. The CDR3 sequence is CASSFSFYEQYF. DNA of the CDR3: TGTGCCAGCAGTTTCTCGTTTTACGAGCAGTACTTC.

This clone came up a few times. This chain links TRBV6-5 with TRBJ2-2; D might be TRBD1 (6 bases). CDR1 is MNHEY, CDR2 SVGAGI, per germline. V dropped 6 bases and J dropped 6 bases, with 17 bases sitting between them. The CDR3 loop spans 15 amino acids. The CDR3 bases are TGTGCCAGCAGCCCGAACAGGGCCCCACCCGGGGAGCTGTTTTTT. Translated, it gives CASSPNRAPPGELFF.

V and J are TRBV5-1 and TRBJ1-3; D unresolved. The V gene's germline CDR1 is SGHRS and CDR2 YFSETQ. The CDR3 sequence is 15 residues long. With 2 bases removed from V and 3 bases from J, the gap between germline ends came to 12 bases. CDR3 sequence reads: CASSFGYGDGNTIYF. The CDR3 bases are TGCGCCAGCAGCTTTGGTTACGGGGATGGAAACACCATATATTTT.

The count of this clone is one. Other DNA sequences in the sample encode the same CDR3. CDR3 bases: TGCGCCAGCAGCTTGGGACAGGGCGCAGATACGCAGTATTTT. It codes for CASSLGQGADTQYF. The chain uses TRBV5-1 and TRBJ2-3, with TRBD1 identical over 7 bases. CDR3 length equals 14 residues. The trim removed 0 bases at V and 4 bases at J, leaving 2 bases unmatched. The V gene's germline CDR1 is SGHRS and CDR2 YFSETQ.

The gene calls are TRBV28 and TRBJ2-7; 8 bases agree with TRBD1. Germline assignment: CDR1 MDHEN and CDR2 SYDVKM. V gave up 1 base and J gave up 1 base; unmatched junction bases: 3. The CDR3 has 15 amino acids. CDR3 sequence: CASSLFQGASYEQYF. The CDR3 DNA sequence: TGTGCCAGCAGTTTATTCCAGGGGGCATCCTACGAGCAGTACTTC.

The chain joins TRBV10-1 to TRBJ2-3; 9 nucleotides match TRBD1. Per the germline V gene, CDR1 is WNHNN and CDR2 is SYGVQD (reference sequence). The CDR3 sequence is 15 residues long. J gave up 4 bases and V 3 bases, and 5 bases lay outside the gene matches. The CDR3 is CASSDLDRGPDTQYF. CDR3 coding DNA: TGCGCCAGCAGTGACTTGGACAGGGGCCCAGATACGCAGTATTTT.

This chain uses TRBV12-3 or TRBV12-4 with TRBJ1-5; D uncertain. The CDR3 length is 13 residues. The V and J ends lost 5 bases and 5 bases respectively, with 10 bases between them. CDR3 sequence (DNA): TGTGCCAGCAGTATCCAGGATGATCAGCCCCAGCATTTT. This encodes CASSIQDDQPQHF.

The rearrangement links TRBV30 to TRBJ2-3; 8 nucleotides match TRBD2. CDR1 is GTSNPN and CDR2 is SVGIG in the germline V gene (reference sequence). Trimming cost V 1 base and J 4 bases; bases outside gene matches: 1. There are 13 residues in the CDR3. CDR3 DNA sequence: TGTGCCTGGAGTGGGACTAGCCCAGATACGCAGTATTTT. Its protein is CAWSGTSPDTQYF.

This chain links TRBV3-1 (or the pseudogene TRBV3-2) with TRBJ1-5, with 7 bases aligning to TRBD1. The CDR3 is made up of 14 amino acids. The V segment lost 3 bases and the J segment 6 bases; nucleotides outside the gene matches: 5. Germline V gene lookup returns CDR1 LGHDT and CDR2 YNNKEL (reference sequence). CDR3 DNA sequence: TGTGCCAGCAGCCAGAGAACAGGGGTTCAGCCCCAGCATTTT. Amino acid sequence: CASSQRTGVQPQHF.

The gene calls are TRBV19 and TRBJ2-6; D might be TRBD1 (5 bases). Trimming shortened V by 3 bases and J by 2 bases, and 8 bases separated the two germline ends. Germline lookup yields CDR1 LNHDA and CDR2 SQIVND (reference sequence). This CDR3 is built from 15 residues. Here the CDR3 reads CASSIIGAGANVLTF. The CDR3 DNA reads TGTGCCAGTAGTATTATAGGGGCTGGGGCCAACGTCCTGACTTTC.

The CDR3 DNA is TGTGCCAGTAGATGGGACAGGACCTATGGCTACACCTTC. Translated: CASRWDRTYGYTF. J is TRBJ1-2 and V is TRBV19; 8 nucleotides match TRBD1. The ends lost 6 bases at V and 4 bases at J; junction bases unmatched: 4. CDR1 is LNHDA, CDR2 SQIVND, per germline (reference sequence). The CDR3 length is 13 residues.

The V and J genes are TRBV2 and TRBJ1-2; 10 bases agree with TRBD1. With 6 bases clipped from V and 2 bases from J, the junction kept 6 bases outside the gene matches. The CDR3 has 15 residues. The germline V gene encodes CDR1 SNHLY and CDR2 FYNNEI. Here the CDR3 DNA reads TGTGCCAGCAGACCTGACAGGGGGCCCAACTATGGCTACACCTTC. Its protein is CASRPDRGPNYGYTF.

The chain combines TRBV19 with TRBJ2-2; D is unresolved. V was pared by 5 bases and J by 7 bases, with 11 bases between. Germline CDR1 LNHDA, CDR2 SQIVND (reference sequence). CDR3 length equals 13 residues. As DNA, the CDR3 is TGTGCCAGTAGTCTGCCGCCGGTCGGGGAGCTGTTTTTT. Protein sequence: CASSLPPVGELFF.

The genes are TRBV24-1 and TRBJ2-7; tentative D call: TRBD1 (6 bases). Germline V gene sequence: CDR1 KGHDR, CDR2 SFDVKD. The V end was cut by 11 bases, the J end by 5 bases, with 21 bases between. The CDR3 covers 14 residues. The CDR3 DNA follows: TGTGCCAAGGGATTGGGGGCAGGGGACAACGAGCAGTACTTC. Its translation: CAKGLGAGDNEQYF.

The V gene is TRBV6-1, the J gene TRBJ1-2, with a possible D match to TRBD1 (6 bases). The CDR3 has 15 residues. CDR1 and CDR2 (germline): MNHNS, SASEGT. Trimming pared 1 base from V and 1 base from J, leaving 10 bases between. The CDR3 is CASSEGSGVNYGYTF. CDR3 coding DNA: TGTGCCAGCAGTGAAGGTTCAGGGGTTAACTATGGCTACACCTTC.

The sample holds one count of this clone. The rearrangement joins TRBV2 to TRBJ1-2; 8 bases agree with TRBD1. The V gene's germline CDR1 is SNHLY and CDR2 FYNNEI. Trimming removed 5 bases from V and 4 bases from J; junction bases left unmatched: 9. The CDR3 is 15 residues long. The CDR3: CASSIDRGAGYGYTF. The CDR3 nucleotides are TGTGCCAGCAGTATAGACAGGGGAGCGGGCTATGGCTACACCTTC.

The chain couples TRBV7-8 to TRBJ2-3; a weak D match, TRBD2 (5 bases). V lost 5 bases and J lost 9, with 12 bases in between. Germline assignment: CDR1 SGHVS and CDR2 FQNEAQ. The CDR3 spans 12 residues. CDR3 nucleotide sequence: TGTGCCAGCAGCGATAGCGCCCTAACGCAGTATTTT. This codes for CASSDSALTQYF.

This chain connects TRBV5-1 to TRBJ2-2, with a possible D match to TRBD1 (8 bases). The germline V and J ends were trimmed by 3 bases and 6 bases, with 18 bases remaining between them. The CDR3 length is 16 residues. Germline V gene sequence: CDR1 SGHRS, CDR2 YFSETQ. CDR3 sequence reads: CASSSNPQGGPGELFF. In DNA, the CDR3 is TGCGCCAGCAGCTCTAACCCACAGGGGGGGCCCGGGGAGCTGTTTTTT.

In regard to this clone: This sample also contains other DNA sequences that code for the same CDR3. The V call is TRBV3-1 (or the pseudogene TRBV3-2), the J call TRBJ1-1; D is unresolved. Between the trimmed V and J ends, which lost 1 base and 1 base, there was a span of 4 bases. Germline V CDR1 and CDR2: LGHDT, YNNKEL (reference sequence). This CDR3 contains 13 residues. The CDR3 here is CASSQGRNTEAFF. The CDR3 DNA is TGTGCCAGCAGCCAAGGGAGGAACACTGAAGCTTTCTTT.